The T cell receptor (beta chain) under discussion was sequenced for a study of T cells in Graves' hyperthyroidism and ophthalmopathy. Study at large: Peripheral blood draws took place at initial diagnosis, ahead of any treatment.

Those patients with uncontrolled infection, other autoimmune disease, pregnancy or lactation were excluded. The table lists this clonotype with a count of one. Germline V CDR1 and CDR2: SNHLY, FYNNEI. CDR3 length equals 15 residues. Trimming removed 7 bases at V and 0 bases at J, with 13 bases between. What was amplified from RNA transcripts were TCR beta CDR3 regions. The HTBI primer set served for first-round RT-PCR of the TCR CDR3. Each CDR3 protein is one row after TCRdb ran MiXCR on the multiplex PCR reads. The table has some 440,000 distinct CDR3 sequences, 15% to 18% seen once; the top ten hold roughly 14%.

Sequencing was performed on blood. J is TRBJ1-5 and V is TRBV2; D is unclear. The TCR originated in a woman younger than 35 with Graves' hyperthyroidism. The CDR3 coding sequence is TGTGCCAGCAAACCGAATGGGAATAGCAATCAGCCCCAGCATTTT. This gives the protein CASKPNGNSNQPQHF.